Given below is one T cell receptor beta chain in context. As handled by the study authors: Nucleated cell counts were estimated from reference gene primer amplification. The table came from immunoSEQ multiplex PCR; TCRdb's copy has only in-frame clones and leaves some out. The V and J calls and clone size were taken over from that table, and D and trimming were inferred from the DNA. The table lists over 130,000 clones, roughly four fifths of them singletons, with 3.5% to 5% in the top ten. The sample originates from a study of blood T cell repertoires in COVID-19. Study summary: The United States, Italy and Spain were the sources of the acute and convalescent COVID-19 samples. PBMCs, B-cell-depleted T cells, or T cells provided the cDNA or gDNA that made up the material.

This CDR3 has 14 residues. Looked up from germline, CDR1 is MNHNS and CDR2 is SASEGT. The ends were cut back, 1 base at V and 3 bases at J, with 4 bases in the middle. The TCR comes from a woman aged 80 or over with active or convalescent COVID-19. The sequencing input was peripheral blood. The chain carries TRBV6-1 and TRBJ1-6, with D unresolved. In DNA form, the CDR3 reads TGTGCCAGCAGTGAAGTAAACTATAATTCACCCCTCCACTTT. It yields the protein CASSEVNYNSPLHF.